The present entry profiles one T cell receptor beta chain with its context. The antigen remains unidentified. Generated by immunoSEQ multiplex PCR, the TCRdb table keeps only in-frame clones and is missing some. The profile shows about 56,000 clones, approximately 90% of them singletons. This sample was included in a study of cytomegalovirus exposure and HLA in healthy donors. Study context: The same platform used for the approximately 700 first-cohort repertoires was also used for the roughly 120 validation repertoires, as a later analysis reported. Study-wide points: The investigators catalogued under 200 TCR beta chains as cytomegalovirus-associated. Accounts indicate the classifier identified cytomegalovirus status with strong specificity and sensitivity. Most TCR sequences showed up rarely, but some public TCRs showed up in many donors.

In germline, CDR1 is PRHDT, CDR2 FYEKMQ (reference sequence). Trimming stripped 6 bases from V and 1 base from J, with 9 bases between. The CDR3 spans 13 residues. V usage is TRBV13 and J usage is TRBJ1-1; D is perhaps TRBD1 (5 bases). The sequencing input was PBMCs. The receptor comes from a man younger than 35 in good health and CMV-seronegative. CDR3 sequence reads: CASSYQGNTEAFF. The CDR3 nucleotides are TGTGCCAGCAGTTATCAGGGGAACACTGAAGCTTTCTTT.